A single sample is the source of the 32 T cell receptor beta chains below, sequenced in a study of control samples from healthy donors and cancer patients. TCRdb keeps only in-frame clones here, not all; method: immunoSEQ multiplex PCR. Among about 220,000 clones listed, around 94% were seen once. The sample taken for sequencing was blood. Receptor source: a man aged 50 to 60 in good health.

V is TRBV5-5 and J is TRBJ1-2; D is possibly TRBD1 (5 bases). Germline V gene sequence: CDR1 SGHKS, CDR2 YYEKEE (reference sequence). This CDR3 comprises 14 residues. V was trimmed by 0 bases and J by 7 bases, leaving 13 bases between them. The CDR3 sequence is CASSLVRQGSGYTF. In DNA, the CDR3 is TGTGCCAGCAGCTTGGTACGGCAGGGCTCTGGCTACACCTTC.

The chain combines TRBV4-1 with TRBJ1-1, with D unresolved. The germline V gene encodes CDR1 MGHRA and CDR2 YSYEKL. V shed 0 bases and J shed 4 bases, with 15 bases lying between them. The CDR3 is made up of 16 amino acids. CDR3 in DNA: TGCGCCAGCAGCCAAGATTCCTTGCCGCTCGGCACTGAAGCTTTCTTT. Residues: CASSQDSLPLGTEAFF.

In its sample, this clone was seen a few times. The chain links TRBV18 to TRBJ1-2; D is uncertain. V lost 6 bases and J 7 bases, leaving 12 bases between the germline ends. The length of the CDR3 is 12 residues. Germline V lookup: CDR1 KGHSH, CDR2 LQKENI. For the CDR3, the DNA is TGTGCCAGCTCTCCTCGGGGTAGTGGCTACACCTTC. Amino acids: CASSPRGSGYTF.

J is TRBJ1-1 and V is TRBV5-5; weak D call: TRBD1 (6 bases). Per the germline V gene, CDR1 is SGHKS and CDR2 is YYEKEE (reference sequence). Trimming took 0 bases from V and 5 from J, leaving 17 bases between them. CDR3 size: 16 residues. The CDR3 nucleotides are TGTGCCAGCAGCTTGGGCCCTGGGGGCCCTTGGACTGAAGCTTTCTTT. It translates to CASSLGPGGPWTEAFF. Drawing the rest from reference TRBV5-5 and TRBJ1-1, the complete variable domain is DAGVTQSPTHLIKTRGQQVTLRCSPISGHKSVSWYQQVLGQGPQFIFQYYEKEERGRGNFPDRFSARQFPNYSSELNVNALLLGDSALYLCASSLGPGGPWTEAFFGQGTRLTVV.

The chain carries TRBV5-1 and TRBJ1-5; D is ambiguous. Trimming stripped 4 bases from V and 2 bases from J, with 7 bases between. CDR1 is SGHRS and CDR2 is YFSETQ in the germline V gene. This CDR3 is built from 13 residues. CDR3: CASSPLGNQPQHF. The CDR3 DNA follows: TGCGCCAGCAGCCCACTGGGCAATCAGCCCCAGCATTTT.

The V call is TRBV4-1, the J call TRBJ1-6; D possibly corresponds to TRBD1 (6 bases). Trimming left V 2 bases short and J 8 bases short, with 13 bases between. This CDR3 is built from 15 residues. The germline V gene encodes CDR1 MGHRA and CDR2 YSYEKL. The CDR3 sequence is CASSQRGGGDSPLHF. The CDR3 DNA sequence: TGCGCCAGCAGCCAAAGGGGGGGAGGGGATTCACCCCTCCACTTT.

The CDR3 region has the DNA TGTGCCAGCAGGTATTGGGGGAACACCGGGGAGCTGTTTTTT. Its protein product is CASRYWGNTGELFF. The chain has TRBV5-6 and TRBJ2-2; the D is unclear. The length of the CDR3 is 14 residues. The V gene's germline CDR1 is SGHDT and CDR2 YYEEEE. V lost 5 bases and J lost 1, with 9 bases in between.

The chain links TRBV2 to TRBJ2-6; D not certain. This CDR3 has 16 amino acids. The germline CDR1 and CDR2 sequences are SNHLY and FYNNEI. V was cut by 2 bases and J by 0 bases, with 8 bases left in between. The DNA for the CDR3 is TGTGCCAGCAGTGAATCGCCAGGCTCTGGGGCCAACGTCCTGACTTTC. Residues: CASSESPGSGANVLTF. The variable domain in full, with the rest retrieved from reference TRBV2 and TRBJ2-6, is EPEVTQTPSHQVTQMGQEVILRCVPISNHLYFYWYRQILGQKVEFLVSFYNNEISEKSEIFDDQFSVERPDGSNFTLKIRSTKLEDSAMYFCASSESPGSGANVLTFGAGSRLTVL.

This chain joins TRBV14 and TRBJ1-6; no clear D. This CDR3 spans 16 amino acids. V was trimmed by 3 bases and J by 0 bases, leaving 9 bases between them. The germline V gene has CDR1 SGHDN and CDR2 FVKESK. The CDR3 DNA reads as TGTGCCAGCAGCCAGAGACTAAGCTCCTATAATTCACCCCTCCACTTT. Translated, it gives CASSQRLSSYNSPLHF.

The chain employs TRBV6-6 and TRBJ1-5; 7 nucleotides match TRBD1. With V trimmed by 6 bases and J by 10 bases, 12 bases remained unmatched. This CDR3 region has 14 residues. The germline gives CDR1 MNHNY, CDR2 SVGAGI (reference sequence). As DNA, the CDR3 is TGTGCCAGCAGGGAAACGTCGACAGGGTCTCCCCAGCATTTT. The encoded protein is CASRETSTGSPQHF.

This clone has only one observation. This chain uses TRBV6-4 with TRBJ1-2; D perhaps matches TRBD1 (6 bases). Trimming pared 4 bases from V and 8 bases from J, leaving 17 bases between. The CDR3 has 14 amino acids. CDR1 MRHNA and CDR2 SNTAGT come from the germline V gene. In DNA, the CDR3 is TGTGCCAGCAGTGCGGAAAGGGGGGTAGAGGGCTACACCTTC. This gives the protein CASSAERGVEGYTF.

The rearrangement uses TRBV10-2 and TRBJ1-3, with no clear D. V lost 0 bases, J lost 6 bases, and 27 bases lay in between. CDR1 WSHSY and CDR2 SAAADI come from the germline V gene. This CDR3 spans 20 amino acids. In DNA form, the CDR3 reads TGCGCCAGCAGTGAGTCGGATAGGGCATTCCATGGGAAGGATGCAAACACCATATATTTT. Its translation is CASSESDRAFHGKDANTIYF.

The chain combines TRBV7-2 with TRBJ1-6, with D unresolved. Germline V gene data show CDR1 as SGHTA and CDR2 as FQGNSA. The CDR3 runs to 14 residues. The V end lost 1 base, the J end lost 7 bases, and 8 bases lay between the germline ends. CDR3 sequence (DNA): TGTGCCAGCAGCTTAGAACAGCCCAATTCACCCCTCCACTTT. Its protein product is CASSLEQPNSPLHF.

The table lists this clone with a count of one. This sequence joins TRBV28 and TRBJ1-1; D possibly corresponds to TRBD1 (6 bases). Germline-derived CDR1 and CDR2 are MDHEN and SYDVKM. CDR3 length: 15 residues. The ends were cut back, 1 base at V and 1 base at J, with 10 bases in the middle. The CDR3: CASSLSGGPNTEAFF. The CDR3 coding sequence is TGTGCCAGCAGTTTATCGGGGGGGCCGAACACTGAAGCTTTCTTT.

The J gene is TRBJ1-6, the V gene TRBV28; 10 bases are a match to TRBD1. J lost 8 bases, V lost 6 bases, and 4 bases had no gene match. CDR3 length: 14 residues. Germline V gives CDR1 MDHEN, CDR2 SYDVKM. The CDR3 is CASSKDRGYSPLHF. For the CDR3, the DNA is TGTGCCAGCAGCAAGGACAGGGGGTATTCACCCCTCCACTTT.

The J gene is TRBJ1-2, the V gene TRBV19; 9 bases align to TRBD1. After removal of 6 bases from V and 5 bases from J, the junction contained 13 bases not matched to a gene. The CDR3 contains 16 residues. CDR1 and CDR2 from the germline V gene are LNHDA and SQIVND (reference sequence). The CDR3 region is CASSTMERTGVYGYTF. Written as DNA, the CDR3 is TGTGCCAGTAGCACCATGGAAAGGACAGGGGTATATGGCTACACCTTC.

The chain is built from TRBV3-1 (or the pseudogene TRBV3-2) and TRBJ2-1; D unresolved. This CDR3 comprises 12 residues. Germline-derived CDR1 and CDR2 are LGHDT and YNNKEL (reference sequence). Between the trimmed V and J ends, which lost 1 base and 9 bases, there was a span of 7 bases. Written as DNA, the CDR3 is TGTGCCAGCAGCCAAGTCCCGGGTGAGCAGTTCTTC. It is translated as CASSQVPGEQFF.

The gene calls are TRBV27 and TRBJ2-5; the match to TRBD2 covers 8 bases. The V and J ends lost 5 bases and 3 bases, in that order; junction bases with no gene match: 8. The CDR3 is 15 amino acids. The germline V gene has CDR1 MNHEY and CDR2 SMNVEV (reference sequence). The CDR3 here is CASSGTGTRKETQYF. The CDR3 nucleotides read TGTGCCAGCAGTGGCACAGGGACTAGGAAAGAGACCCAGTACTTC.

This clone came up once. This chain uses TRBV5-4 with TRBJ1-2; TRBD1 matches at 10 bases. The CDR3 loop spans 13 amino acids. V was pared by 4 bases and J by 8 bases, with 5 bases of the junction left unmatched. Germline V gene data show CDR1 as SGHNT and CDR2 as YYREEE (reference sequence). The CDR3 loop reads CASSSDRGLGYTF. CDR3 sequence (DNA): TGTGCCAGCAGCAGTGACAGGGGGCTCGGCTACACCTTC.

The count of this clone is one. The V call is TRBV7-9, the J call TRBJ2-7; D might be TRBD2 (5 bases). CDR3 size: 17 residues. V lost 2 bases to trimming and J lost 6 bases, with 23 bases between them. Germline assignment: CDR1 SEHNR and CDR2 FQNEAQ (reference sequence). CDR3 sequence: CASSLYGIVYIGGEQYF. CDR3 nucleotides: TGTGCCAGCAGCTTATATGGGATCGTTTACATAGGAGGCGAGCAGTACTTC.

The chain carries TRBV9 and TRBJ2-1; 11 bases map to TRBD1. The germline V gene has CDR1 SGDLS and CDR2 YYNGEE. CDR3 length equals 15 residues. V shed 4 bases and J 3 bases; nucleotides not matched to a gene: 3. The CDR3 protein is CASSPGTGGYNEQFF. The CDR3 DNA reads TGTGCCAGCAGCCCCGGGACAGGGGGCTACAATGAGCAGTTCTTC.

The chain couples TRBV7-9 to TRBJ2-3; no firm D call. The CDR3 spans 15 residues. The germline gives CDR1 SEHNR, CDR2 FQNEAQ (reference sequence). Trimming took 3 bases from V and 3 from J, leaving 13 bases between them. The CDR3 loop reads CASSFIGWDTDTQYF. CDR3 DNA: TGTGCCAGCAGCTTCATCGGATGGGATACAGATACGCAGTATTTT.

The chain carries TRBV6-2 or TRBV6-3 and TRBJ1-5; maybe TRBD1 (6 bases). V dropped 5 bases and J dropped 6 bases, with 20 bases sitting between them. The CDR3 extends over 16 amino acids. The germline gives CDR1 MNHEY, CDR2 SVGEGT. The CDR3 reads CASSTDRPVGVQPQHF. In DNA, the CDR3 is TGTGCCAGCAGTACAGACAGGCCAGTAGGCGTTCAGCCCCAGCATTTT.

The rearrangement uses TRBV5-4 and TRBJ2-5; no clear D. CDR1 is SGHNT, CDR2 YYREEE, per germline (reference sequence). CDR3 length: 13 amino acids. Trimming left V 0 bases short and J 5 bases short, with 8 bases between. DNA for the CDR3: TGTGCCAGCAGCTTGGAGGTTTTCGAGACCCAGTACTTC. Protein sequence: CASSLEVFETQYF.

CDR3 DNA: TGTGCCAGCAGCTTGGACGGGACAGGCGATCAGCCCCAGCATTTT. Amino acid sequence: CASSLDGTGDQPQHF. The rearrangement joins TRBV5-4 to TRBJ1-5, with TRBD1 matching 8 bases. CDR3 length: 15 residues. V trimming: 0 bases; J trimming: 5 bases; junction bases outside the gene matches: 4. Germline V gives CDR1 SGHNT, CDR2 YYREEE (reference sequence).

The rearrangement joins TRBV5-4 to TRBJ2-5; TRBD1 agrees at 7 bases. This CDR3 comprises 14 residues. Germline CDR1 and CDR2: SGHNT and YYREEE (reference sequence). V was pared by 4 bases and J by 4 bases, with 7 bases of the junction left unmatched. The CDR3 spells CASSPQGVAETQYF. The CDR3 region has the DNA TGTGCCAGCAGCCCTCAGGGGGTAGCAGAGACCCAGTACTTC.

The rearrangement joins TRBV7-8 to TRBJ2-3; D remains ambiguous. Trimming removed 5 bases from V and 0 bases from J, with 12 bases in between. The CDR3 covers 15 residues. CDR1 SGHVS and CDR2 FQNEAQ come from the germline V gene. This CDR3 reads CASSPTGHSTDTQYF. Here the CDR3 DNA reads TGTGCCAGCAGCCCCACCGGCCATAGCACAGATACGCAGTATTTT.

The rearrangement links TRBV6-2 or TRBV6-3 to TRBJ2-2, with D hard to call. Trimming stripped 1 base from V and 3 bases from J, with 3 bases between. CDR1 is MNHEY and CDR2 is SVGEGT in the germline V gene. This CDR3 contains 13 residues. CDR3 sequence reads: CASSYFDTGELFF. CDR3 nucleotide sequence: TGTGCCAGCAGTTACTTTGACACCGGGGAGCTGTTTTTT.

The rearrangement joins TRBV9 to TRBJ2-1, with D hard to call. V lost 4 bases and J lost 2, with 13 bases in between. The CDR3 totals 15 residues. Germline CDR1 reads SGDLS; CDR2 reads YYNGEE. The CDR3 region has the DNA TGTGCCAGCAGCCTCTCCCCGGAGACCTACAATGAGCAGTTCTTC. Amino acid sequence: CASSLSPETYNEQFF.

This clone was seen just once. The V and J genes are TRBV9 and TRBJ1-4; TRBD1 agrees at 12 bases. V lost 4 bases, J lost 8 bases, and 9 bases stayed unmatched. Germline assignment: CDR1 SGDLS and CDR2 YYNGEE. The CDR3 totals 16 residues. Written as DNA, the CDR3 is TGTGCCAGCAGCCCTAGGGGACAGGGGGCAGAGGAAAAACTGTTTTTT. It is translated as CASSPRGQGAEEKLFF.

The V gene is TRBV7-2, the J gene TRBJ2-7; D is unresolved. The V end lost 1 base, the J end lost 3 bases, and 16 bases lay between the germline ends. The CDR3 spans 16 residues. Looked up from germline, CDR1 is SGHTA and CDR2 is FQGNSA. CDR3 amino acids: CASSLVEADAYYEQYF. CDR3 DNA sequence: TGTGCCAGCAGCTTAGTTGAGGCCGATGCCTACTACGAGCAGTACTTC.

The J gene is TRBJ2-2, the V gene TRBV19, with a possible D match to TRBD2 (7 bases). This CDR3 spans 15 amino acids. CDR1 is LNHDA, CDR2 SQIVND, per germline (reference sequence). V lost 7 bases and J lost 7, with 19 bases in between. The CDR3 sequence: CASTIGGGINGELFF. For the CDR3, the DNA is TGTGCCAGTACCATAGGGGGAGGGATCAACGGGGAGCTGTTTTTT.